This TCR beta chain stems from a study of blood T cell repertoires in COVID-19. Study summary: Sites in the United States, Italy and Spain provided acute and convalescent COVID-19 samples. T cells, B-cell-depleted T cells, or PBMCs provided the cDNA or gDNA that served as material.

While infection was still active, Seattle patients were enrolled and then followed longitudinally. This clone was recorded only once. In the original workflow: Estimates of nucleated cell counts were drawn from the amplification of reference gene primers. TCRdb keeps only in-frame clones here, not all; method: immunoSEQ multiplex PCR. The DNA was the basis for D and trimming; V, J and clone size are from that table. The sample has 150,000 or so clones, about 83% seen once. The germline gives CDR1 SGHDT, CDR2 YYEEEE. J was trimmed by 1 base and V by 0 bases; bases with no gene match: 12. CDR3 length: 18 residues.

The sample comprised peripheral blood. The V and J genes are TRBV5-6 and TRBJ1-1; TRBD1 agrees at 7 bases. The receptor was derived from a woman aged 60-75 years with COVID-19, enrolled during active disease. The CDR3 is CASSLARGQRHQNTEAFF. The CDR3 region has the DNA TGTGCCAGCAGCTTGGCCAGGGGACAGCGGCATCAGAACACTGAAGCTTTCTTT.